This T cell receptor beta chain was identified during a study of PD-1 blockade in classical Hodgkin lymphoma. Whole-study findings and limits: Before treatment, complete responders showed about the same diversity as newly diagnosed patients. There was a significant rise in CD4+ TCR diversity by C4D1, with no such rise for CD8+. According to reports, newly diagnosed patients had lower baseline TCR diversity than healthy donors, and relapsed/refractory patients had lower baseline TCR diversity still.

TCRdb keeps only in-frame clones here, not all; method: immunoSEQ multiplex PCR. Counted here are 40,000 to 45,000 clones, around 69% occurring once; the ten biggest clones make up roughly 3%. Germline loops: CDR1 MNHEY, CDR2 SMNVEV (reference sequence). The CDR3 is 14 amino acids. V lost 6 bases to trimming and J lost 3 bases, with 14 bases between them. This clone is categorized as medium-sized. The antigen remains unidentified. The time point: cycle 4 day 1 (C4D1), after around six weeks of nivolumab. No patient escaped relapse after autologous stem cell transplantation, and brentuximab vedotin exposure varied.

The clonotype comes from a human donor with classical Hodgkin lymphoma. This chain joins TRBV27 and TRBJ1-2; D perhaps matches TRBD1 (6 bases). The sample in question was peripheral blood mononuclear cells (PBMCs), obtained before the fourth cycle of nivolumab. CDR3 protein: CASSPQGGYYGYTF. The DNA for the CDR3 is TGTGCCAGCAGCCCCCAAGGGGGGTACTATGGCTACACCTTC.